These T cell receptor beta chains were read from a single sample in a study of T cells in Graves' hyperthyroidism and ophthalmopathy. TCRdb called the multiplex PCR reads again in MiXCR, with one record for every CDR3 protein. Of approximately 210,000 distinct CDR3 sequences listed, roughly 18% were seen once; the top ten hold approximately 46%. The sequencing input was blood. These receptor sequences come from a man in his forties or fifties with Graves' hyperthyroidism. The CDR3 runs from the conserved cysteine through the conserved F or W. A D gene is named only where the DNA matches it firmly. The size entry is marked missing in some rows and otherwise reads once, few, many or a size class.

clone size: few
D gene: NA
V gene: TRBV6-1
J gene: TRBJ2-1
CDR3 length: 13
CDR3 protein: CASRTGGYNEQFF
CDR3 DNA: TGTGCCAGCAGGACAGGAGGTTACAATGAGCAGTTCTTC

clone size: many
D gene: NA
V gene: TRBV7-2
J gene: TRBJ2-7
CDR3 length: 15
CDR3 protein: CASSLGAIVSYEQYF
CDR3 DNA: TGTGCCAGCAGCTTAGGGGCCATAGTGTCCTACGAGCAGTACTTC

clone size: NA
D gene: NA
V gene: TRBV20-1
J gene: TRBJ1-3
CDR3 length: 14
CDR3 protein: CSAVQGSSGNTIYF
CDR3 DNA: TGCAGTGCCGTACAGGGTTCCTCTGGAAACACCATATATTTT

clone size: many
D gene: NA
V gene: TRBV28
J gene: TRBJ2-7
CDR3 length: 15
CDR3 protein: CASSSGLAPPYEQYF
CDR3 DNA: TGTGCCAGCAGTTCAGGACTGGCGCCCCCCTACGAGCAGTACTTC

clone size: many
D gene: NA
V gene: TRBV6-2/TRBV6-3
J gene: TRBJ2-3
CDR3 length: 11
CDR3 protein: CASSYPDTQYF
CDR3 DNA: TGTGCCAGCAGTTACCCAGATACGCAGTATTTT

clone size: few
D gene: NA
V gene: TRBV5-6
J gene: TRBJ1-2
CDR3 length: 17
CDR3 protein: CASTTSRRAERLYGYTF
CDR3 DNA: TGTGCCAGCACCACCTCAAGACGGGCCGAACGCCTGTATGGCTACACCTTC

clone size: NA
D gene: NA
V gene: TRBV30
J gene: TRBJ1-1
CDR3 length: 13
CDR3 protein: CASYRTSNTEAFF
CDR3 DNA: TGTGCCAGCTACAGGACCTCGAACACTGAAGCTTTCTTT

clone size: few
D gene: NA
V gene: TRBV28
J gene: TRBJ2-3
CDR3 length: 14
CDR3 protein: CASSPDREGDTQYF
CDR3 DNA: TGTGCCAGCAGTCCGGACAGGGAGGGAGATACGCAGTATTTT

clone size: NA
D gene: NA
V gene: TRBV19
J gene: TRBJ2-2
CDR3 length: 14
CDR3 protein: CASSIREAAGELFF
CDR3 DNA: TGTGCCAGTAGTATTAGGGAGGCGGCCGGGGAGCTGTTTTTT

clone size: many
D gene: NA
V gene: TRBV11-3
J gene: TRBJ2-2
CDR3 length: 15
CDR3 protein: CASSLGRSFTGELFF
CDR3 DNA: TGTGCCAGCAGCTTAGGCCGGTCATTCACCGGGGAGCTGTTTTTT

clone size: NA
D gene: TRBD1
V gene: TRBV14
J gene: TRBJ2-7
CDR3 length: 16
CDR3 protein: CASSQPSGTGIYEQYF
CDR3 DNA: TGTGCCAGCAGCCAACCCTCCGGGACAGGGATATACGAGCAGTACTTC

clone size: many
D gene: NA
V gene: TRBV30
J gene: TRBJ2-1
CDR3 length: 17
CDR3 protein: CAFQGGGVDILYNEQFF
CDR3 DNA: TGTGCCTTCCAGGGGGGCGGGGTGGACATCCTCTACAATGAGCAGTTCTTC

clone size: many
D gene: NA
V gene: TRBV7-2
J gene: TRBJ2-5
CDR3 length: 15
CDR3 protein: CASSLKQTRRETQYF
CDR3 DNA: TGTGCCAGCAGCTTAAAGCAGACTAGGAGGGAGACCCAGTACTTC

clone size: many
D gene: TRBD2
V gene: TRBV3-1
J gene: TRBJ2-4
CDR3 length: 14
CDR3 protein: CASSQREAGNIQYF
CDR3 DNA: TGTGCCAGCAGCCAGCGGGAGGCAGGAAACATTCAGTACTTC

clone size: few
D gene: NA
V gene: TRBV7-8
J gene: TRBJ2-6
CDR3 length: 16
CDR3 protein: CASSFGSTTGANVLTF
CDR3 DNA: TGTGCCAGCAGCTTTGGGAGTACAACTGGGGCCAACGTCCTGACTTTC

clone size: many
D gene: TRBD1
V gene: TRBV6-1
J gene: TRBJ2-3
CDR3 length: 16
CDR3 protein: CASSTRDRGSGDTQYF
CDR3 DNA: TGTGCCAGCAGTACACGGGACAGGGGGTCAGGGGATACGCAGTATTTT

clone size: many
D gene: NA
V gene: TRBV28
J gene: TRBJ1-6
CDR3 length: 15
CDR3 protein: CASSEDRDYNSPLHF
CDR3 DNA: TGTGCCAGCAGTGAGGACAGAGATTATAATTCACCCCTCCACTTT

clone size: NA
D gene: TRBD2
V gene: TRBV28
J gene: TRBJ2-1
CDR3 length: 15
CDR3 protein: CASSLLAETYNEQFF
CDR3 DNA: TGTGCCAGCAGTCTACTAGCGGAAACCTACAATGAGCAGTTCTTC

clone size: NA
D gene: TRBD2
V gene: TRBV19
J gene: TRBJ2-7
CDR3 length: 18
CDR3 protein: CASSLRASGRRSSYEQYF
CDR3 DNA: TGTGCCAGTAGTTTGCGGGCTAGCGGGCGACGATCCTCCTACGAGCAGTACTTC

clone size: few
D gene: NA
V gene: TRBV19
J gene: TRBJ2-5
CDR3 length: 14
CDR3 protein: CASSRGAMEETQYF
CDR3 DNA: TGTGCCAGTAGTAGGGGAGCTATGGAAGAGACCCAGTACTTC

clone size: many
D gene: NA
V gene: TRBV2
J gene: TRBJ1-1
CDR3 length: 13
CDR3 protein: CASTEAMNTEAFF
CDR3 DNA: TGTGCCAGCACGGAGGCGATGAACACTGAAGCTTTCTTT

clone size: few
D gene: NA
V gene: TRBV28
J gene: TRBJ1-5
CDR3 length: 15
CDR3 protein: CASSLGGRVGQPQHF
CDR3 DNA: TGTGCCAGCAGTTTAGGTGGCAGGGTCGGGCAGCCCCAGCATTTT

clone size: many
D gene: NA
V gene: TRBV20-1
J gene: TRBJ1-5
CDR3 length: 14
CDR3 protein: CSAPSWQGGQPQHF
CDR3 DNA: TGCAGTGCCCCTTCGTGGCAGGGTGGTCAGCCCCAGCATTTT

clone size: many
D gene: NA
V gene: TRBV3-1
J gene: TRBJ2-5
CDR3 length: 16
CDR3 protein: CASSQYRLFDQETQYF
CDR3 DNA: TGTGCCAGCAGCCAATACAGGCTGTTTGATCAAGAGACCCAGTACTTC

clone size: many
D gene: NA
V gene: TRBV27
J gene: TRBJ2-7
CDR3 length: 14
CDR3 protein: CASSLRGGPFEQYF
CDR3 DNA: TGTGCCAGCAGTTTAAGGGGAGGACCGTTCGAGCAGTACTTC

clone size: NA
D gene: NA
V gene: TRBV5-1
J gene: TRBJ2-2
CDR3 length: 13
CDR3 protein: CASSLAPPGELFF
CDR3 DNA: TGCGCCAGCAGCTTGGCTCCCCCCGGGGAGCTGTTTTTT

clone size: NA
D gene: TRBD2
V gene: TRBV4-1
J gene: TRBJ2-1
CDR3 length: 17
CDR3 protein: CASSQDPTSGLYNEQFF
CDR3 DNA: TGCGCCAGCAGCCAAGACCCGACTAGCGGGTTATACAATGAGCAGTTCTTC

clone size: NA
D gene: TRBD1
V gene: TRBV7-2
J gene: TRBJ1-4
CDR3 length: 15
CDR3 protein: CASSSQTGAGEKLFF
CDR3 DNA: TGTGCCAGCAGCTCCCAGACAGGGGCAGGGGAAAAACTGTTTTTT

clone size: many
D gene: TRBD2
V gene: TRBV2
J gene: TRBJ2-7
CDR3 length: 12
CDR3 protein: CASRAGIYEQYF
CDR3 DNA: TGTGCCAGCAGAGCGGGAATCTACGAGCAGTACTTC

clone size: many
D gene: TRBD1
V gene: TRBV5-1
J gene: TRBJ1-2
CDR3 length: 16
CDR3 protein: CASSLNPGQGARGYTF
CDR3 DNA: TGCGCCAGCAGCTTAAATCCGGGACAGGGGGCGCGTGGCTACACCTTC

clone size: many
D gene: NA
V gene: TRBV28
J gene: TRBJ2-3
CDR3 length: 13
CDR3 protein: CASKFPSTDTQYF
CDR3 DNA: TGTGCCAGCAAATTCCCTAGCACAGATACGCAGTATTTT

clone size: NA
D gene: NA
V gene: TRBV29-1
J gene: TRBJ2-5
CDR3 length: 15
CDR3 protein: CSVGVAGTGGETQYF
CDR3 DNA: TGCAGCGTTGGAGTGGCGGGGACCGGGGGCGAGACCCAGTACTTC

clone size: many
D gene: NA
V gene: TRBV2
J gene: TRBJ2-4
CDR3 length: 14
CDR3 protein: CASIGGLAGNIQYF
CDR3 DNA: TGTGCCAGCATCGGGGGACTGGCAGGGAACATTCAGTACTTC

clone size: NA
D gene: TRBD1
V gene: TRBV4-1
J gene: TRBJ2-7
CDR3 length: 17
CDR3 protein: CASSPLMARGSSYEQYF
CDR3 DNA: TGCGCCAGCAGCCCTCTCATGGCCAGGGGGAGCTCCTACGAGCAGTACTTC

clone size: many
D gene: NA
V gene: TRBV7-2
J gene: TRBJ1-2
CDR3 length: 14
CDR3 protein: CASSLGRGRSGYTF
CDR3 DNA: TGTGCCAGCAGCTTAGGCAGGGGTCGAAGTGGCTACACCTTC

clone size: many
D gene: TRBD2
V gene: TRBV20-1
J gene: TRBJ2-1
CDR3 length: 13
CDR3 protein: CSAMAGEGNEQFF
CDR3 DNA: TGCAGTGCTATGGCGGGAGAGGGCAATGAGCAGTTCTTC

clone size: few
D gene: TRBD1
V gene: TRBV5-4
J gene: TRBJ2-7
CDR3 length: 14
CDR3 protein: CASSFGQGAVEQYF
CDR3 DNA: TGTGCCAGCAGCTTCGGACAGGGGGCGGTCGAGCAGTACTTC

clone size: NA
D gene: NA
V gene: TRBV4-1
J gene: TRBJ2-4
CDR3 length: 15
CDR3 protein: CASSQDLRGQNIQYF
CDR3 DNA: TGCGCCAGCAGCCAAGATCTGCGCGGTCAAAACATTCAGTACTTC

clone size: many
D gene: TRBD1
V gene: TRBV28
J gene: TRBJ2-5
CDR3 length: 18
CDR3 protein: CASGGTWTGEFLGETQYF
CDR3 DNA: TGTGCCAGCGGGGGAACTTGGACAGGGGAATTTCTCGGAGAGACCCAGTACTTC

clone size: few
D gene: NA
V gene: TRBV13
J gene: TRBJ1-6
CDR3 length: 14
CDR3 protein: CASSLGGGVSPLHF
CDR3 DNA: TGTGCCAGCAGCTTGGGGGGGGGAGTTTCACCCCTCCACTTT

clone size: NA
D gene: NA
V gene: TRBV6-2/TRBV6-3
J gene: TRBJ2-1
CDR3 length: 15
CDR3 protein: CASSYEGSLYNEQFF
CDR3 DNA: TGTGCCAGCAGTTACGAGGGGAGTCTTTACAATGAGCAGTTCTTC

clone size: many
D gene: NA
V gene: TRBV7-2
J gene: TRBJ2-6
CDR3 length: 15
CDR3 protein: CASSLGVSGANVLTF
CDR3 DNA: TGTGCCAGCAGCTTAGGGGTCTCTGGGGCCAACGTCCTGACTTTC

clone size: NA
D gene: TRBD2
V gene: TRBV4-1
J gene: TRBJ2-1
CDR3 length: 16
CDR3 protein: CASSQDFASGRYEQFF
CDR3 DNA: TGCGCCAGCAGCCAAGATTTTGCTAGCGGGAGATATGAGCAGTTCTTC

clone size: few
D gene: TRBD2
V gene: TRBV19
J gene: TRBJ2-5
CDR3 length: 16
CDR3 protein: CASSIGTSGRRETQYF
CDR3 DNA: TGTGCCAGTAGTATAGGGACTAGCGGGAGAAGAGAGACCCAGTACTTC

clone size: many
D gene: NA
V gene: TRBV5-1
J gene: TRBJ2-2
CDR3 length: 13
CDR3 protein: CASSYDRSGELFF
CDR3 DNA: TGCGCCAGCAGCTACGACAGGTCCGGGGAGCTGTTTTTT